This T cell receptor beta chain was identified in a study of blood T cells in healthy people across ages. The individuals who served as donors were healthy Caucasians living in Russia, aged roughly 6 to 90. Each sample yielded at least 5 micrograms of PBMC total RNA. The second PCR ran about 6 to 12 cycles with a sample-barcoded 5' primer and J-beta primers. TCRdb passed the 5' RACE reads through MiXCR, listing each CDR3 protein once. The sample includes 750,000 to 950,000 distinct CDR3 sequences, around a quarter of them seen just once. The V segment lost 4 bases and the J segment 7 bases; nucleotides outside the gene matches: 11. The CDR3 is 15 amino acids. Germline CDR1 reads SGHNT; CDR2 reads YYREEE (reference sequence). These sequences were also reported in another study, on T cells of mothers and their children.

The receptor was isolated from a boy aged 5 to 17 in good health. The chain has TRBV5-4 and TRBJ2-1; TRBD1 agrees at 7 bases. The material sequenced was blood. CDR3 in DNA: TGTGCCAGCAGCCCTAGACAGGGCGGGTGGAATGAGCAGTTCTTC. Translation: CASSPRQGGWNEQFF.